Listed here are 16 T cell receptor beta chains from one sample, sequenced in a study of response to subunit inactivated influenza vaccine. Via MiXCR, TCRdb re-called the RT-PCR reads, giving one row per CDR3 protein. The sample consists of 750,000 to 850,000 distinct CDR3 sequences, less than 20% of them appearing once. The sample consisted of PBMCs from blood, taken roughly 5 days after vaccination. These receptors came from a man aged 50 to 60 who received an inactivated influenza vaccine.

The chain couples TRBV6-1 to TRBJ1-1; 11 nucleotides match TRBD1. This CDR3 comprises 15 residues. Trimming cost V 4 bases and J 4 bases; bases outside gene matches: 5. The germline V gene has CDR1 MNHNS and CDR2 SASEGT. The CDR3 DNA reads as TGTGCCAGCAGTGGCACCGGGACAGGGGGCACTGAAGCTTTCTTT. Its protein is CASSGTGTGGTEAFF.

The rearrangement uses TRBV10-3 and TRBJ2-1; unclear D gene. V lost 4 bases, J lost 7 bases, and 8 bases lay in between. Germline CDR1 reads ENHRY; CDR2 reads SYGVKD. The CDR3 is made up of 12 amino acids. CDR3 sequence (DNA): TGTGCCATCAGTGCGGACGGGAATGAGCAGTTCTTC. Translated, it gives CAISADGNEQFF.

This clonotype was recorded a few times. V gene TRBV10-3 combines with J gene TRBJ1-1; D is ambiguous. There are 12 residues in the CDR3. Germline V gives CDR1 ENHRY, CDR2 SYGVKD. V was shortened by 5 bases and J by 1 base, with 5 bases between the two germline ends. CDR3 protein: CAISPQNTEAFF. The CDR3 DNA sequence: TGTGCCATCAGTCCACAGAACACTGAAGCTTTCTTT.

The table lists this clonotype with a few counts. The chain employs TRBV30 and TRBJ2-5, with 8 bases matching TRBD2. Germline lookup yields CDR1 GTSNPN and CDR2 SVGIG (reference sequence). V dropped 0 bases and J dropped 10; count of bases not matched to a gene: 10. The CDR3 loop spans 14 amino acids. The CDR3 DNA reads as TGTGCCTGGAGTGTAGCGGGGGCCCTTTTAAGCCAGTACTTC. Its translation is CAWSVAGALLSQYF.

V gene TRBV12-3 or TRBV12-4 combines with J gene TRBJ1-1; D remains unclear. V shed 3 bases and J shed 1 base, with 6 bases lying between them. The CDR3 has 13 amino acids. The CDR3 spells CASSFLPNTEAFF. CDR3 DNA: TGTGCCAGCAGTTTTTTGCCGAACACTGAAGCTTTCTTT.

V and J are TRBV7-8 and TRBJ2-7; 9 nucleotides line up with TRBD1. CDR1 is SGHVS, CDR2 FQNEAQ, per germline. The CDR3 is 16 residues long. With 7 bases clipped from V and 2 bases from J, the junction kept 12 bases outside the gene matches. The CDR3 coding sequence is TGTGCCAGCACCCCTCAAGGGACAGGGCCCCCCTACGAGCAGTACTTC. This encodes CASTPQGTGPPYEQYF.

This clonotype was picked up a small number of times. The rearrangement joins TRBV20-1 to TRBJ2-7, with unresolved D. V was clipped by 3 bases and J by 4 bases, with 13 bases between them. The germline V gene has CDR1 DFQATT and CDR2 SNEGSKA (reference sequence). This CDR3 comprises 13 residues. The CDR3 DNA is TGCAGTGCTAGGTCCCCCGCCGGTTACGAGCAGTACTTC. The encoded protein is CSARSPAGYEQYF.

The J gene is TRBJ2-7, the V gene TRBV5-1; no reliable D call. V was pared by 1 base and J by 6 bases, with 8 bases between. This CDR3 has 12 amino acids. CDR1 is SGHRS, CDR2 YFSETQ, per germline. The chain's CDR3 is CASSLPEGEQYF. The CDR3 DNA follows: TGCGCCAGCAGCTTGCCCGAAGGCGAGCAGTACTTC.

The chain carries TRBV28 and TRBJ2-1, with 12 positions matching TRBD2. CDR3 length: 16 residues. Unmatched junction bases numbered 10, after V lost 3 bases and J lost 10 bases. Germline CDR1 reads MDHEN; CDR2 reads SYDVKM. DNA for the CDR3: TGTGCCAGCAGTTTCATGCAGACTAGCGGGAGTCCCGAGCAGTTCTTC. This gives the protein CASSFMQTSGSPEQFF. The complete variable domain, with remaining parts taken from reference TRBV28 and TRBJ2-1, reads DVKVTQSSRYLVKRTGEKVFLECVQDMDHENMFWYRQDPGLGLRLIYFSYDVKMKEKGDIPEGYSVSREKKERFSLILESASTNQTSMYLCASSFMQTSGSPEQFFGPGTRLTVL.

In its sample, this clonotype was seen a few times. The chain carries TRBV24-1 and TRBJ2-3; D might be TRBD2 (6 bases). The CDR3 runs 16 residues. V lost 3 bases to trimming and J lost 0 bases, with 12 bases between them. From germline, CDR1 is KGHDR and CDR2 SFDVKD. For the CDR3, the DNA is TGTGCCACCAGTGATCCGCGGGCGGGGAGCACAGATACGCAGTATTTT. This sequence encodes CATSDPRAGSTDTQYF.

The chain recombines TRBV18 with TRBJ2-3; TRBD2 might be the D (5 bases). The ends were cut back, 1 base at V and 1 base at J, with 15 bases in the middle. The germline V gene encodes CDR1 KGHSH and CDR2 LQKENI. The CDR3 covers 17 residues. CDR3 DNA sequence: TGTGCCAGCTCACCACGCCGAACTAGTCTGGGCACAGATACGCAGTATTTT. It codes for CASSPRRTSLGTDTQYF.

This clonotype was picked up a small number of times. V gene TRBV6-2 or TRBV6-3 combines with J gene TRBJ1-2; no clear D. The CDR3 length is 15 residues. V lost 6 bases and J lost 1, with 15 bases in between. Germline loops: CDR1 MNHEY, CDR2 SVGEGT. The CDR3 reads CASSVTFRGNYGYTF. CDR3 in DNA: TGTGCCAGCAGCGTAACCTTCCGGGGTAACTATGGCTACACCTTC.

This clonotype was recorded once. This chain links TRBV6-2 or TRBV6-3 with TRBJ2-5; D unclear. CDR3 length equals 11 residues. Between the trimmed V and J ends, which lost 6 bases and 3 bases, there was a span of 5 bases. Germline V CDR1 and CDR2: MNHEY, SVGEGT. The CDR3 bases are TGTGCCAGCAGACACGAAGAGACCCAGTACTTC. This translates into CASRHEETQYF.

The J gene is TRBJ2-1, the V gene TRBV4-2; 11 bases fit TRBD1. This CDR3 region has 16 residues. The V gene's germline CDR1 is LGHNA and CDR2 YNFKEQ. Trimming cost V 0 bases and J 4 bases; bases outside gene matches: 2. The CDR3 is CASSQEGQGVYNEQFF. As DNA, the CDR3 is TGTGCCAGCAGCCAAGAGGGACAGGGGGTATACAATGAGCAGTTCTTC.

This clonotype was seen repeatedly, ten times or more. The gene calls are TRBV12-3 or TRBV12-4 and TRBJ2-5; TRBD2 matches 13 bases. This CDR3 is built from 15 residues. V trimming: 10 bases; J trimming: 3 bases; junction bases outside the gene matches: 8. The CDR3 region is CAIRGLAGDEETQYF. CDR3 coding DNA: TGTGCCATCCGTGGACTAGCGGGAGACGAAGAGACCCAGTACTTC.

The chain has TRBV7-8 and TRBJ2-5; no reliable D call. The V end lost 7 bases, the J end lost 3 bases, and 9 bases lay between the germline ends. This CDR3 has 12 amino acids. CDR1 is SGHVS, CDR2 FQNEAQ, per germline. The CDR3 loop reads CASTNPEETQYF. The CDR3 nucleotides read TGTGCCAGCACCAACCCAGAAGAGACCCAGTACTTC.